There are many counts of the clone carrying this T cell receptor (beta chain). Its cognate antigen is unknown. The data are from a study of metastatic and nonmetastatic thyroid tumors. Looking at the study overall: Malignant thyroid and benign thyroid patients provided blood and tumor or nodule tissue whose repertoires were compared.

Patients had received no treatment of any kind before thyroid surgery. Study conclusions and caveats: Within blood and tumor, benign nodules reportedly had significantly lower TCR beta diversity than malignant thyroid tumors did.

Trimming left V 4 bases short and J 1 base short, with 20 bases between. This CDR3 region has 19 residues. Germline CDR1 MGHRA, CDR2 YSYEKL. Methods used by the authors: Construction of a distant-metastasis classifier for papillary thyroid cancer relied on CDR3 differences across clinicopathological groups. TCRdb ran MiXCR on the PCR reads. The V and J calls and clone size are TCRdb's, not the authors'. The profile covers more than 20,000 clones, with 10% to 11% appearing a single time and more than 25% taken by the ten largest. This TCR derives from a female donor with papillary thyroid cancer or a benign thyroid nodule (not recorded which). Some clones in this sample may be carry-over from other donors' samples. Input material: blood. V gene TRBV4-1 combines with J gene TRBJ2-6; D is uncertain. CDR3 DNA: TGCGCCAGCAGCCCTGGACGGAGTCAGACAACTTCTGGGGCCAACGTCCTGACTTTC. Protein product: CASSPGRSQTTSGANVLTF.